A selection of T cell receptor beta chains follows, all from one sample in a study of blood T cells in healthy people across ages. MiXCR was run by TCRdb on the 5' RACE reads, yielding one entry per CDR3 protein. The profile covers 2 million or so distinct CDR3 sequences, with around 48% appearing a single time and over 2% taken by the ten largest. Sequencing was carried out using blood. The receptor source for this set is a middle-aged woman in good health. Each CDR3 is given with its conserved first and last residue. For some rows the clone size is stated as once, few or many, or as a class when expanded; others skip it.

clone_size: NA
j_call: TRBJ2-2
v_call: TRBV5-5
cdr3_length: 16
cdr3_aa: CASSLVAGGRTGELFF

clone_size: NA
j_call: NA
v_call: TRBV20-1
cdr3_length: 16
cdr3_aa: CSATFLAANSYNEQYF

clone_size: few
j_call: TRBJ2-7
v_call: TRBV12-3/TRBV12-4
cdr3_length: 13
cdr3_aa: CASSATTAYEQYF

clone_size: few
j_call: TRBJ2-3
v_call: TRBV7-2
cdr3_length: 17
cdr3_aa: CASSFKGQPLSTDTQYF

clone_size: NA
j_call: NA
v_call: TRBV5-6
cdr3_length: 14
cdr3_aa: CASSLITGQETQYF

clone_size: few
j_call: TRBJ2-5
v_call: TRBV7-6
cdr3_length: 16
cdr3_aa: CASSLGPGQGQETQYF

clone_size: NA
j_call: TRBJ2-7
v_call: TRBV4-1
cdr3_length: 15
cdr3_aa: CASSQEGRIPYEQYF

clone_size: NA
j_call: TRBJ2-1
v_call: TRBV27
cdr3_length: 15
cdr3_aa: CASSFTRGGYNEQFF

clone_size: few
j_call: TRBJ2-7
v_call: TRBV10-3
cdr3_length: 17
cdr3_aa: CAISGTSSGGPTYEQYF

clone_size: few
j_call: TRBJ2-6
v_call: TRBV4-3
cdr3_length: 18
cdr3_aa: CASSQDIATVAGANVLTF

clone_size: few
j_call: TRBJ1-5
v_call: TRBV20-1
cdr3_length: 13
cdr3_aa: CSAPRVRNQPQHF

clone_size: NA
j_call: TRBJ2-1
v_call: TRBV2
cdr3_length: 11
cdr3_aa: CASSPDRGKFF

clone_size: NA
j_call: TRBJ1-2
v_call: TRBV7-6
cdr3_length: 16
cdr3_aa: CASSLGEPGPIYGYTF

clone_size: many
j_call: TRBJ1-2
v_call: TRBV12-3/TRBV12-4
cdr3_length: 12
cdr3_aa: CASSSGAYGYTF

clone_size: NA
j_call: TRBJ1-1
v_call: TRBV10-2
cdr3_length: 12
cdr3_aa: CASIDRATEAFF

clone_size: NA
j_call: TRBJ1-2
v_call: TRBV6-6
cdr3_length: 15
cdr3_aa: CASSPARTANYGYTF

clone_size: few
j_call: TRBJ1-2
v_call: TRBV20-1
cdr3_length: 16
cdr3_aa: CSARAPPQGPWDGYTF

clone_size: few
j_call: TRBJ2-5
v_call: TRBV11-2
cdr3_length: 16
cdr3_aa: CASTQSPGLAPGTQYF

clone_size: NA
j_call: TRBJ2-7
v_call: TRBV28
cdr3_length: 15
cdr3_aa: CASSLRVVNSYEHYF

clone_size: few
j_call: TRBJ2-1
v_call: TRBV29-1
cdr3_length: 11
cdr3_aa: CSVGTTDEQFF